This T cell receptor (beta chain) was recorded in a study of blood T cell repertoires in COVID-19. Only in-frame clones appear in the TCRdb table, and some are missing; sequencing was by immunoSEQ multiplex PCR. This table holds some 86,000 clones, 85% to 95% found once. Trimming removed 7 bases at V and 4 bases at J, with 19 bases between. The CDR3 totals 15 residues. In germline, CDR1 is SGHVS, CDR2 FQNEAQ. The sequencing sample was made of peripheral blood. The chain is built from TRBV7-8 and TRBJ2-5; tentatively, D is TRBD2 (7 bases). The sequence was obtained from a human donor with active COVID-19. The donor label of this sample is uncertain. The CDR3 sequence is CASTLTRGASETQYF. For the CDR3, the DNA is TGTGCCAGCACCCTTACACGGGGGGCCTCAGAGACCCAGTACTTC.